There are a few counts of the clone carrying this T cell receptor (beta chain). Its antigen is unidentified. Sorting that relied on CD45RO/CCR7/CD25/CD127/CD95/CD27 yielded CD4+ naive, central memory, regulatory and stem cell-like memory cells. The source of the sample is a study of beta chain features in type 1 diabetes. Whole-study context: Patients did not differ from healthy donors in age, gender or cell yield. Whole-study results and caveats: Within patients, naive, central memory and Treg TCRB repertoires seemed more similar than within healthy donors. Moderately but significantly shorter TCRB CDR3s were found in Type 1 diabetes patients in all four CD4+ subsets.

V lost 7 bases, J lost 4 bases, and 6 bases stayed unmatched. The CDR3 totals 15 residues. Germline values: CDR1 LNHDA, CDR2 SQIVND (reference sequence). Expressed TCRB transcripts were sequenced, since all the RNA that had been isolated was reverse transcribed. Repertoires were generated with immunoSEQ multiplex PCR, while TCRdb's copy carries only in-frame clones and drops some. Here the sample spans 450,000 or so clones, about an eighth being singletons. The receptor comes from a woman in her late teens or twenties in good health. The specimen sequenced was naive CD4+ T cells from blood. The rearrangement joins TRBV19 to TRBJ2-1, with TRBD2 matching over 11 bases. CDR3 DNA sequence: TGTGCCAGTAAGGAACTAGCGGGAGATTACAATGAGCAGTTCTTC. Its translation is CASKELAGDYNEQFF.